This T cell receptor beta chain was identified in a study of OX40 agonist ivuxolimab in advanced cancers. To note about this clone: The antigen is unknown.

CDR1 SGDLS and CDR2 YYNGEE come from the germline V gene. J gave up 3 bases and V 4 bases, and 10 bases lay outside the gene matches. This CDR3 contains 16 residues. Sequencing used immunoSEQ multiplex PCR; TCRdb keeps in-frame clones, though not all of them. Here the sample spans about 94,000 clones, approximately 95% being singletons. Study-level findings and limits: Which antigen the expanded peripheral T cells recognized is unknown.

This specimen consisted of CD4+ or CD8+ T cells sorted from blood, obtained in a trial of the OX40 agonist ivuxolimab. The chain links TRBV9 to TRBJ2-3; 8 positions agree with TRBD2. This receptor was identified in an adult with an advanced solid tumor such as melanoma, head and neck, liver or kidney cancer. CDR3 loop: CASSPPGLDSTDTQYF. The CDR3 coding sequence is TGTGCCAGCAGCCCCCCGGGACTAGATAGTACAGATACGCAGTATTTT.